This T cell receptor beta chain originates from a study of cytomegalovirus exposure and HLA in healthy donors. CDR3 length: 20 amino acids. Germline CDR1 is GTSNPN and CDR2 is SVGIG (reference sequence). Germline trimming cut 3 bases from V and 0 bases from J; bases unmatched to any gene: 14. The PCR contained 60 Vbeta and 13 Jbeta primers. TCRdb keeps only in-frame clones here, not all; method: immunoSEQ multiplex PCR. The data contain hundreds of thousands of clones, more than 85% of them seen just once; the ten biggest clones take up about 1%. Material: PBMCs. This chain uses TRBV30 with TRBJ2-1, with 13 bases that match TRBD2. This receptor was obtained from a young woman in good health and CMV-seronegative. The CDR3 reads CAWRGIVLAGGGSSYNEQFF. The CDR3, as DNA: TGTGCCTGGAGAGGTATAGTACTAGCGGGAGGGGGCAGCTCCTACAATGAGCAGTTCTTC.